The 26 T cell receptor beta chains presented below share a single source sample, sequenced in a study of T-cell memory formation after mild COVID-19. MiXCR was run by TCRdb on the 5' RACE reads, yielding one entry per CDR3 protein. The table includes hundreds of thousands of distinct CDR3 sequences, about 16% detected once. Sequenced input: PBMCs or a T cell subset sorted from them (not recorded which). Every receptor here comes from a young man who had mild COVID-19 (a few samples of this study predate the infection). Cell type and time point are not known.

This clonotype appeared a few times. V usage is TRBV15 and J usage is TRBJ1-2, with TRBD1 as a possible D gene (6 bases). In germline, CDR1 is LNHNV, CDR2 YYDKDF (reference sequence). V dropped 6 bases and J dropped 5 bases, with 16 bases sitting between them. The CDR3 loop spans 14 amino acids. The CDR3 nucleotides are TGTGCCACCAGGACGGTGACAGGCAATTATGGCTACACCTTC. This encodes CATRTVTGNYGYTF.

This clonotype has more than one count but fewer than ten. V gene TRBV24-1 combines with J gene TRBJ2-6, with D maybe TRBD2 (6 bases). V shed 4 bases and J shed 4 bases, with 16 bases lying between them. The germline V gene has CDR1 KGHDR and CDR2 SFDVKD. This CDR3 contains 17 residues. CDR3 in amino acids: CATSEAGTSGGANVLTF. CDR3 DNA sequence: TGTGCCACCAGTGAGGCAGGGACTTCGGGCGGGGCCAACGTCCTGACTTTC.

The chain links TRBV2 to TRBJ1-2; D perhaps matches TRBD1 (5 bases). The CDR3 runs 15 residues. CDR1 is SNHLY, CDR2 FYNNEI, per germline. V was clipped by 8 bases and J by 4 bases, with 20 bases between them. CDR3: CASLRAGTGGYGYTF. DNA of the CDR3: TGTGCCAGCCTCCGCGCTGGGACCGGGGGCTATGGCTACACCTTC.

V usage is TRBV12-3 or TRBV12-4 and J usage is TRBJ1-3; TRBD1 matches 7 bases. This CDR3 comprises 14 residues. V was clipped by 3 bases and J by 7 bases; unmatched bases: 6. CDR3 amino acids: CASSFRQGVNTIYF. DNA for the CDR3: TGTGCCAGCAGTTTCCGACAGGGCGTCAACACCATATATTTT.

In this sample, this clonotype turned up a few times. The chain combines TRBV25-1 with TRBJ2-3, with D possibly matching TRBD1 (5 bases). V lost 10 bases and J lost 4, with 15 bases in between. The CDR3 is 13 residues long. Germline loops: CDR1 MGHDK, CDR2 SYGVNS. CDR3 region: CATSGRASDTQYF. CDR3 nucleotides: TGTGCCACCTCAGGCAGGGCCTCAGATACGCAGTATTTT.

This clonotype has more than one count but fewer than ten. This chain connects TRBV6-2 or TRBV6-3 to TRBJ2-1, with D possibly matching TRBD2 (6 bases). The CDR3 extends over 16 amino acids. V lost 4 bases and J 6 bases, leaving 19 bases between the germline ends. Germline assignment: CDR1 MNHEY and CDR2 SVGEGT. The CDR3 region is CASSSRDGYGGNEQFF. The CDR3 DNA is TGTGCCAGCAGTTCGCGAGACGGTTACGGGGGCAATGAGCAGTTCTTC.

Ten or more counts support this clonotype. The chain uses TRBV5-1 and TRBJ2-7; 11 bases map to TRBD1. Unmatched junction bases numbered 8, after V lost 7 bases and J lost 5 bases. Germline CDR1 SGHRS, CDR2 YFSETQ. The CDR3 length is 14 residues. The CDR3 loop is CASGLGTGGDEQYF. CDR3 sequence (DNA): TGCGCCAGCGGGCTCGGGACAGGGGGAGACGAGCAGTACTTC. Variable domain in full (rest from reference TRBV5-1 and TRBJ2-7): KAGVTQTPRYLIKTRGQQVTLSCSPISGHRSVSWYQQTPGQGLQFLFEYFSETQRNKGNFPGRFSGRQFSNSRSEMNVSTLELGDSALYLCASGLGTGGDEQYFGPGTRLTVT.

In its sample, this clonotype was seen a few times. The rearrangement joins TRBV5-1 to TRBJ2-3; TRBD2 matches at 13 bases. The CDR3 has 17 amino acids. Germline loops: CDR1 SGHRS, CDR2 YFSETQ. The trim removed 4 bases at V and 2 bases at J, leaving 7 bases unmatched. CDR3 bases: TGCGCCAGCAGCAACGGACTAGCGGGGGTCACCACAGATACGCAGTATTTT. Protein product: CASSNGLAGVTTDTQYF.

V is TRBV20-1 and J is TRBJ2-5; possibly TRBD1 for D (5 bases). The CDR3 is made up of 11 amino acids. Deletions cut 2 bases from V and 4 bases from J, with 5 bases between. CDR1 is DFQATT and CDR2 is SNEGSKA in the germline V gene (reference sequence). The CDR3 sequence is CSARRGETQYF. In DNA form, the CDR3 reads TGCAGTGCTAGAAGGGGAGAGACCCAGTACTTC.

The chain joins TRBV7-6 to TRBJ2-2; D unresolved. Germline-derived CDR1 and CDR2 are SGHVS and FNYEAQ. V lost 3 bases, J lost 5 bases, and 10 bases lay in between. This CDR3 contains 14 residues. CDR3 sequence: CASSFPDGTGELFF. The DNA for the CDR3 is TGTGCCAGCAGCTTCCCGGACGGAACCGGGGAGCTGTTTTTT.

In DNA form, the CDR3 reads TGTGCCAGCAGTGGGTCCGTGCGGGGTCCCTACGAGCAGTACGTC. Its translation: CASSGSVRGPYEQYV. The gene calls are TRBV28 and TRBJ2-7, with a tentative D call TRBD2 (6 bases). Germline CDR1 reads MDHEN; CDR2 reads SYDVKM. V was cut by 5 bases and J by 2 bases, with 16 bases left in between. The CDR3 is 15 residues long.

This CDR3 is CASSLSWDTEAFF. The CDR3 DNA reads as TGTGCCAGCAGCTTATCTTGGGACACTGAAGCTTTCTTT. The chain carries TRBV7-2 and TRBJ1-1; D not resolved. There are 13 residues in the CDR3. Germline V CDR1 and CDR2: SGHTA, FQGNSA. V dropped 2 bases and J dropped 3 bases, with 7 bases sitting between them.

This clonotype turned up a few times. J is TRBJ2-7 and V is TRBV27, with D possibly being TRBD1 (6 bases). The CDR3 spans 15 residues. The V end lost 8 bases, the J end lost 5 bases, and 22 bases lay between the germline ends. CDR1 and CDR2 from the germline V gene are MNHEY and SMNVEV (reference sequence). The CDR3 loop is CASRPQGSLDHEQYF. CDR3 DNA: TGTGCCAGCCGACCGCAGGGGAGCCTGGACCACGAGCAGTACTTC.

In its sample, this clonotype was seen a few times. The chain employs TRBV5-5 and TRBJ2-7; 7 positions match TRBD1. The CDR3 runs to 15 residues. The germline CDR1 and CDR2 sequences are SGHKS and YYEKEE (reference sequence). The junction had 5 bases not matched to a gene; V was cut back by 0 bases and J by 2 bases. CDR3 DNA sequence: TGTGCCAGCAGCTTGGTTACGGGGACAGCCTACGAGCAGTACTTC. It translates to CASSLVTGTAYEQYF.

This clonotype was observed many times. CDR3 loop: CASSFDLARETQYF. Written as DNA, the CDR3 is TGCGCCAGCAGCTTCGATCTAGCTCGGGAGACCCAGTACTTC. V is TRBV5-1 and J is TRBJ2-5, with D possibly being TRBD2 (5 bases). CDR3 length equals 14 residues. Germline values: CDR1 SGHRS, CDR2 YFSETQ. The V and J ends lost 2 bases and 5 bases respectively, with 13 bases between them. Variable domain in full (rest from reference TRBV5-1 and TRBJ2-5): KAGVTQTPRYLIKTRGQQVTLSCSPISGHRSVSWYQQTPGQGLQFLFEYFSETQRNKGNFPGRFSGRQFSNSRSEMNVSTLELGDSALYLCASSFDLARETQYFGPGTRLLVL.

The chain joins TRBV7-9 to TRBJ1-6, with unresolved D. Looked up from germline, CDR1 is SEHNR and CDR2 is FQNEAQ (reference sequence). Trimming pared 4 bases from V and 10 bases from J, leaving 11 bases between. The CDR3 is 13 amino acids. The CDR3 DNA follows: TGTGCCAGCAGCTCACGAACACGGTCACCCCTCCACTTT. Protein: CASSSRTRSPLHF.

This clonotype was observed a few times. The chain uses TRBV6-2 or TRBV6-3 and TRBJ2-7, with no clear D. Germline lookup yields CDR1 MNHEY and CDR2 SVGEGT. The CDR3 sequence is 16 residues long. V was shortened by 0 bases and J by 1 base, with 13 bases between the two germline ends. Written as DNA, the CDR3 is TGTGCCAGCAGTTACTCGGACCGGTTATCGTCCTACGAGCAGTACGTC. It specifies CASSYSDRLSSYEQYV.

V usage is TRBV9 and J usage is TRBJ2-7; no firm D call. V lost 0 bases and J 3 bases, leaving 7 bases between the germline ends. The CDR3 covers 13 residues. Germline CDR1 SGDLS, CDR2 YYNGEE. CDR3 loop: CASSVAQNYEQYF. In DNA, the CDR3 is TGTGCCAGCAGCGTAGCACAGAACTACGAGCAGTACTTC.

The V and J genes are TRBV24-1 and TRBJ2-7, with D possibly TRBD2 on 6 matching bases. Germline loops: CDR1 KGHDR, CDR2 SFDVKD. V was clipped by 11 bases and J by 1 base, with 8 bases between them. The CDR3 consists of 11 residues. CDR3 sequence (DNA): TGTGCCAGGAGGGATTCCTACGAGCAGTACTTC. This sequence encodes CARRDSYEQYF.

The CDR3 is CSVGRGTNYGYTF. As DNA, the CDR3 is TGCAGCGTTGGCCGGGGAACTAACTATGGCTACACCTTC. This chain uses TRBV29-1 with TRBJ1-2; D remains unclear. CDR1 and CDR2 from the germline V gene are SQVTM and ANQGSEA. The CDR3 consists of 13 residues. The V end lost 4 bases, the J end lost 0 bases, and 9 bases lay between the germline ends.

This clonotype was seen repeatedly, ten times or more. The chain employs TRBV5-1 and TRBJ2-5, with 11 bases that match TRBD2. This CDR3 region has 16 residues. The V segment lost 2 bases and the J segment 5 bases; nucleotides outside the gene matches: 8. CDR1 SGHRS and CDR2 YFSETQ come from the germline V gene. CDR3 protein: CASSLRLAGLLETQYF. CDR3 bases: TGCGCCAGCAGCTTAAGACTAGCGGGGCTTTTGGAGACCCAGTACTTC.

This clonotype appeared a few times. V gene TRBV29-1 combines with J gene TRBJ2-5; no clear D gene. The CDR3 consists of 13 residues. Trimming shortened V by 2 bases and J by 6 bases, and 13 bases separated the two germline ends. Per germline, CDR1 SQVTM and CDR2 ANQGSEA. CDR3 bases: TGCAGCGTTGAATCGGCTAGTATGAAGACCCAGTACTTC. Amino acid sequence: CSVESASMKTQYF.

V gene TRBV25-1 combines with J gene TRBJ2-5; no clear D gene. Trimming cost V 5 bases and J 1 base, with 17 bases left between them. The length of the CDR3 is 16 residues. CDR1 is MGHDK, CDR2 SYGVNS, per germline. The CDR3 loop is CASSLGILFFQETQYF. The CDR3 coding sequence is TGTGCCAGCAGTCTGGGGATACTTTTTTTCCAAGAGACCCAGTACTTC.

V and J are TRBV5-1 and TRBJ1-2; D is perhaps TRBD1 (6 bases). V shed 4 bases and J shed 8 bases, with 12 bases lying between them. CDR1 SGHRS and CDR2 YFSETQ come from the germline V gene. This CDR3 region has 12 residues. CDR3 protein: CASSPSGQGYTF. Here the CDR3 DNA reads TGCGCCAGCAGCCCTTCTGGACAGGGCTACACCTTC.

This clonotype was seen a handful of times. The chain couples TRBV5-1 to TRBJ2-3, with 11 bases that match TRBD2. The J segment lost 1 base and the V segment lost 0 bases, leaving 7 bases of the junction unmatched. This CDR3 has 18 residues. CDR1 and CDR2 (germline): SGHRS, YFSETQ. The CDR3, as DNA: TGCGCCAGCAGCTTGGCGACTAGCGGGGACCCCCGCACAGATACGCAGTATTTT. It encodes CASSLATSGDPRTDTQYF.

The chain has TRBV7-2 and TRBJ2-3, with D unclear. There are 13 residues in the CDR3. V was clipped by 6 bases and J by 3 bases, with 10 bases between them. Germline loops: CDR1 SGHTA, CDR2 FQGNSA. The CDR3 sequence: CASRTLGTDTQYF. CDR3 DNA: TGTGCCAGCAGGACCCTAGGTACAGATACGCAGTATTTT.